Listed below are T cell receptor beta chains from one sample, sequenced in a study of blood T cell repertoires in COVID-19. Assay used: immunoSEQ multiplex PCR; TCRdb lists only in-frame clones, some missing. The table shows roughly 250,000 clones, with around 86% occurring only once. Sequenced: PBMCs or T cells enriched from blood (not recorded which). All receptors come from a woman aged 45 to 65 who had recovered from COVID-19. CDR3s include the opening cysteine and the closing phenylalanine or tryptophan. Each record gives: CDR3 length, clone size, D gene, J gene, V gene, CDR3 DNA, CDR3 protein. The D gene is left open where the match is weak. The size entry is marked missing in some rows and otherwise reads once, few, many or a size class.

>15|once|TRBD2|TRBJ2-1|TRBV18
TGTGCCAGCTCACCCTCTGCGGGAGCTGCGAATGAGCAGTTCTTC
CASSPSAGAANEQFF
>15|-|-|TRBJ1-4|TRBV7-9
TGTGCCAGCAGCTTAGGACAGCGTGGGAATGAAAAACTGTTTTTT
CASSLGQRGNEKLFF
>13|-|-|TRBJ2-7|TRBV27
TGTGCCAGCAGCTCGATAGAGTCCTACGAGCAGTACTTC
CASSSIESYEQYF
>16|-|TRBD2|TRBJ2-1|TRBV7-2
TGTGCCAGCAGCTTAGCGTTAGCGGGGGCCTACAATGAGCAGTTCTTC
CASSLALAGAYNEQFF
>13|-|-|TRBJ2-1|TRBV7-3
TGTGCCAGCAGCTTACTCCGTAACTCTGAGCAGTTCTTC
CASSLLRNSEQFF
>13|-|TRBD1|TRBJ1-2|TRBV12-3/TRBV12-4
TGTGCCAGCAGTTTGGGGACAGGGCTCGGCTACACCTTC
CASSLGTGLGYTF
>14|-|TRBD2|TRBJ2-3|TRBV3-1/TRBV3-2
TGTGCCAGCAGCCACGGACTAGATGGAGATACGCAGTATTTT
CASSHGLDGDTQYF
>15|-|TRBD1|TRBJ1-5|TRBV28
TGTGCCAGCAAACCGGACAGGGAGTTAAGCCAGCCCCAGCATTTT
CASKPDRELSQPQHF
>15|-|-|TRBJ2-5|TRBV24-1
TGTGCCACCAGTGCGGGGGGCGGAGTCAGGGAGACCCAGTACTTC
CATSAGGGVRETQYF
>11|-|-|TRBJ2-7|TRBV6-5
TGTGCCAGCCGAGGCTTTCAAGAGCAGTACTTC
CASRGFQEQYF
>18|-|TRBD2|TRBJ2-1|TRBV6-1
TGTGCCAGCAGTGCCCATTCGTCTAGCGGGAGGGACTACAATGAGCAGTTCTTC
CASSAHSSSGRDYNEQFF
>14|-|TRBD1|TRBJ1-2|TRBV2
TGTGCCAGCACCCGGACAGGGGTCGATTATGGCTACACCTTC
CASTRTGVDYGYTF
>18|-|TRBD2|TRBJ2-2|TRBV18
TGTGCCAGCTCACCACAAAGTCAAGCGGGAGCGAACACCGGGGAGCTGTTTTTT
CASSPQSQAGANTGELFF
>14|-|-|TRBJ2-5|TRBV7-2
TGTGCCAGCAGTCCCAGACTGGCCGCGGAGACCCAGTACTTC
CASSPRLAAETQYF
>16|-|-|TRBJ2-3|TRBV27
TGTGCCAGCAGTTTTTTCGTAAATCCTAGCACAGATACGCAGTATTTT
CASSFFVNPSTDTQYF
>14|-|TRBD1|TRBJ1-5|TRBV10-3
TGTGCGATCCGAGACAGGGGGCTTTCTCAGCCCCAGCATTTT
CAIRDRGLSQPQHF
>12|-|-|TRBJ1-5|TRBV29-1
TGCAGCGTTGAAGTCCCTAGGGGCACCCAGCATTTT
CSVEVPRGTQHF
>17|-|-|TRBJ2-6|TRBV2
TGTGCCAGTTCCCCCACTAGACTAAAGTCTGGGGCCAACGTCCTGACTTTC
CASSPTRLKSGANVLTF
>14|-|-|TRBJ1-1|TRBV6-5
TGTGCCAGCGTGGCGGCAGTCGGGAACACTGAAGCTTTCTTT
CASVAAVGNTEAFF
>14|-|-|TRBJ1-2|TRBV7-2
TGTGCCAGCAGCTTAGGCAGGGATCGCTATGGCTACACCTTC
CASSLGRDRYGYTF
>16|-|TRBD2|TRBJ2-2|TRBV19
TGTGCCAGTAGTCCCCAAAGGACTAGCGGCACCGGGGAGCTGTTTTTT
CASSPQRTSGTGELFF
>13|few|-|TRBJ1-5|TRBV3-1/TRBV3-2
TGTGCCAGCAGTGCAACAGCGGGTCAGCCCCAGCATTTT
CASSATAGQPQHF
>17|once|-|TRBJ2-1|TRBV11-2
TGTGCCAGCAGCTTAGATCTGGGAGCTTATCCCTACAATGAGCAGTTCTTC
CASSLDLGAYPYNEQFF
>16|few|TRBD2|TRBJ2-1|TRBV10-1
TGCGCCAGCAGTGATCGGGAGGCTGGCTACTACAATGAGCAGTTCTTC
CASSDREAGYYNEQFF
>11|-|-|TRBJ1-4|TRBV12-3/TRBV12-4
TGTGCCAGCAGCCCGAATGAAAAACTGTTTTTT
CASSPNEKLFF
>16|-|TRBD2|TRBJ2-2|TRBV28
TGTGCCAGCAGTTCACCTAGCGGGGACAACACCGGGGAGCTGTTTTTT
CASSSPSGDNTGELFF
>19|-|-|TRBJ2-7|TRBV1
TGCACCAGCAGCCCCCTCATCGGGACAGGGCCGAAATTGTCCTACGAGCAGTACTTC
CTSSPLIGTGPKLSYEQYF
>14|-|-|TRBJ1-2|TRBV9
TGTGCCAGCAGCGTCGGGGAAGGTTACTATGGCTACACCTTC
CASSVGEGYYGYTF
>17|-|TRBD2|TRBJ2-1|TRBV19
TGTGCCAGTAGTATAACCCCCCTAGCGGGGAACGGCAATGAGCAGTTCTTC
CASSITPLAGNGNEQFF
>15|-|-|TRBJ1-4|TRBV19
TGTGCCAGTAGTATAACCGGGACTGAGAATGAAAAACTGTTTTTT
CASSITGTENEKLFF
>15|-|TRBD2|TRBJ2-1|TRBV28
TGTGCCAGCAGTTTCGGCGGGAGTAGGTACAATGAGCAGTTCTTC
CASSFGGSRYNEQFF
>15|-|-|TRBJ1-2|TRBV2
TGTGCCAGCAGTGAAGCGCTAAGGATCAACTATTTCGACACCTTC
CASSEALRINYFDTF
>22|-|TRBD2|TRBJ2-6|TRBV28
TGTGCCAGCAGTGATCCGTGGGGACAGGCGTTAGCGGGAGGGTCTGGGGCCAACGTCCTGACTTTC
CASSDPWGQALAGGSGANVLTF
>18|-|TRBD1|TRBJ1-2|TRBV5-1
TGCGCCAGCAGCGTCGGCACCGGGACAGGGTCTTGGAGTGGGGGCTACACCTTC
CASSVGTGTGSWSGGYTF
>15|-|-|TRBJ2-7|TRBV4-1
TGCGCCAGCAGCGAGACAGGCAGCGCCACCTACGAGCAGTACTTC
CASSETGSATYEQYF
>19|-|-|TRBJ2-4|TRBV7-9
TGTGCCAGCAGCTTTCCCCCGTCAAACGGTGGGCTGCACAAAAACATTCAGTACTTC
CASSFPPSNGGLHKNIQYF
>15|-|TRBD1|TRBJ2-1|TRBV19
TGTGCCAGTAGTATAGAATGGGACAGGGGTAATGAGCAGTTCTTC
CASSIEWDRGNEQFF
>15|-|-|TRBJ1-1|TRBV7-8
TGTGCCAGCAGCTTATATGGGGGCCCAAACACTGAAGCTTTCTTT
CASSLYGGPNTEAFF
>14|-|-|TRBJ2-7|TRBV28
TGTGCCAGCAGTGACCAAGGGGGTAGGTACGAGCAGTACTTC
CASSDQGGRYEQYF
>15|-|TRBD1|TRBJ2-2|TRBV27
TGTGCCAGCAGTTTATACAGGGGGAACACCGGGGAGCTGTTTTTT
CASSLYRGNTGELFF
>12|-|TRBD1|TRBJ1-1|TRBV29-1
TGCAGCGGTTTAACAGGGGAGTCTGAAGCTTTCTTT
CSGLTGESEAFF
>13|once|TRBD1|TRBJ1-2|TRBV7-9
TGTGCCAGCAGCTTAGGCGACACGGACAGGAACACCTTC
CASSLGDTDRNTF
>15|-|TRBD1|TRBJ1-2|TRBV24-1
TGTGCCACCAGTGATTTCAGGGACAGCCCTTATGGCTACACCTTC
CATSDFRDSPYGYTF
>14|-|-|TRBJ1-3|TRBV10-3
TGTGCCATCAAGAGCCTTATCTCTGGAAACACCATATATTTT
CAIKSLISGNTIYF
>13|-|-|TRBJ2-7|TRBV5-1
TGCGCCAGCAGCTCGGGACTGAGCGACGAGCAGTACTTC
CASSSGLSDEQYF